This T cell receptor beta chain was identified during a study of OX40 agonist ivuxolimab in advanced cancers. General study findings and limits: CD4+ and CD8+ blood T cells expanded clonally by week 6 at 0.1 to 3.0 mg/kg.

Note on this clone: No antigen is known for it.

The V gene's germline CDR1 is SGHVS and CDR2 FNYEAQ. This CDR3 comprises 16 residues. V shed 3 bases, J shed 2 bases, and the junction held 5 bases outside the gene matches. Using immunoSEQ multiplex PCR, the repertoire was profiled, and TCRdb retains in-frame clones only, with some absent. Among tens of thousands of clones listed, about 90% were seen once. The TCR sequence derives from an adult with an advanced solid tumor such as melanoma, head and neck, liver or kidney cancer. The gene calls are TRBV7-6 and TRBJ2-4; the match to TRBD1 covers 9 bases. The specimen comprised CD4+ or CD8+ T cells sorted from blood, sampled in a trial of the OX40 agonist ivuxolimab. The CDR3 loop reads CASSLGQGLTKNIQYF. The CDR3 region has the DNA TGTGCCAGCAGCTTGGGACAGGGTTTGACCAAAAACATTCAGTACTTC.